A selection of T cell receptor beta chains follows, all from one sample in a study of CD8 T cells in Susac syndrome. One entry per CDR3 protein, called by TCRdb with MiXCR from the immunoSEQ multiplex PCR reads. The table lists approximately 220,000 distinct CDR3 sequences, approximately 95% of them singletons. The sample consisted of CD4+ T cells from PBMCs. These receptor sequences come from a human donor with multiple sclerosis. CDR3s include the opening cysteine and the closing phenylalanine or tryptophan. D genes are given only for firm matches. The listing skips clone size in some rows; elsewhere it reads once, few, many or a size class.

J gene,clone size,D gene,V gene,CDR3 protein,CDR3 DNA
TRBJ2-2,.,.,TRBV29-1,CSVSLTGNTGELFF,TGCAGCGTTTCCCTGACAGGAAACACCGGGGAGCTGTTTTTT
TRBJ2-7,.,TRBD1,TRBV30,CAWRPPGTGVPEQYF,TGTGCCTGGAGACCTCCCGGGACAGGGGTGCCCGAGCAGTACTTC
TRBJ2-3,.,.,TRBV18,CASSPDSTDTQYF,TGTGCCAGCTCACCAGACAGCACAGATACGCAGTATTTT
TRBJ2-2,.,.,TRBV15,CATSARQVSNTGELFF,TGTGCCACCAGCGCACGACAGGTCTCGAACACCGGGGAGCTGTTTTTT
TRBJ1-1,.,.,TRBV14,CASAGQGAFF,TGTGCCAGCGCGGGGCAGGGAGCTTTCTTT
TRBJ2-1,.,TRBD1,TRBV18,CASSLGKGQGERQFF,TGTGCCAGCTCACTCGGGAAGGGACAGGGGGAAAGGCAGTTCTTC
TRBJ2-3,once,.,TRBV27,CASRQAGALRTDTQYF,TGTGCCAGCCGCCAGGCGGGGGCGCTTCGCACAGATACGCAGTATTTT
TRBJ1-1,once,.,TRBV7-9,CASRKGGGDTEAFF,TGTGCCAGCCGCAAGGGTGGAGGGGACACTGAAGCTTTCTTT
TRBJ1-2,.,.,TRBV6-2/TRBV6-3,CASQGANYGYTF,TGTGCCAGCCAAGGAGCTAACTATGGCTACACCTTC
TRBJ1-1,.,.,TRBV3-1,CASSQEGVSPNTEAFF,TGTGCCAGCAGCCAAGAGGGGGTTTCACCGAACACTGAAGCTTTCTTT
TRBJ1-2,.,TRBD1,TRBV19,CASKRQGALGYTF,TGTGCCAGTAAGAGGCAGGGGGCACTTGGCTACACCTTC
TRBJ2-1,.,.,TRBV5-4,CASSLGEGSYNEQFF,TGTGCCAGCAGCTTGGGAGAGGGCTCCTACAATGAGCAGTTCTTC
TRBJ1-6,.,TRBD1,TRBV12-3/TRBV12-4,CASTNPPTGQNSPLHF,TGTGCCAGCACCAACCCCCCGACAGGGCAGAATTCACCCCTCCACTTT
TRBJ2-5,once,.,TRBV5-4,CASSPRARGGETQYF,TGTGCCAGCAGCCCCCGGGCCCGTGGCGGGGAGACCCAGTACTTC
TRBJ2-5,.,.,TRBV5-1,CASSSGTPEETQYF,TGCGCCAGCAGCTCTGGGACACCGGAAGAGACCCAGTACTTC
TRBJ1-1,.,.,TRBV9,CASSANSGGDTEAFF,TGTGCCAGCAGCGCTAACAGTGGGGGGGACACTGAAGCTTTCTTT
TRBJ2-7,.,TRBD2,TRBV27,CASSFRSGGGYEQYF,TGTGCCAGCAGTTTCCGATCGGGAGGAGGCTACGAGCAGTACTTC
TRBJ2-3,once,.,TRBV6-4,CASSQGPSTQYF,TGTGCCAGCTCCCAGGGGCCAAGTACGCAGTATTTT
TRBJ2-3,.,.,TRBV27,CASSSGRTPSTDTQYF,TGTGCCAGCAGTTCTGGCAGGACCCCTAGCACAGATACGCAGTATTTT
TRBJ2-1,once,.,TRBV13,CASNRGTTHNEQFF,TGTGCCAGCAACCGGGGCACCACCCACAATGAGCAGTTCTTC
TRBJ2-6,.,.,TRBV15,CATDWGHHSGANVLTF,TGTGCCACCGACTGGGGACATCACTCTGGGGCCAACGTCCTGACTTTC
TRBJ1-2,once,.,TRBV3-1,CASSQDPGVDGYTF,TGTGCCAGCAGCCAAGATCCCGGGGTAGATGGCTACACCTTC
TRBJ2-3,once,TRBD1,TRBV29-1,CSVDDRANTQYF,TGCAGCGTTGACGACAGGGCGAATACGCAGTATTTT
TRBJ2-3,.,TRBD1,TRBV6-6,CASRRAGQDTDTQYF,TGTGCCAGCCGCCGGGCGGGACAGGACACAGATACGCAGTATTTT
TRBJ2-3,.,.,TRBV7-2,CASSLRDWINPDTQYF,TGTGCCAGCAGCTTAAGGGACTGGATAAACCCAGATACGCAGTATTTT
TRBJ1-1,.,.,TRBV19,CASSGPGQPNTEAFF,TGTGCCAGTAGTGGTCCGGGACAACCGAACACTGAAGCTTTCTTT
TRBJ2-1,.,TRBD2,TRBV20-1,CSAHRDRTRVYNEQFF,TGCAGTGCCCATAGAGATAGGACTAGAGTCTACAATGAGCAGTTCTTC
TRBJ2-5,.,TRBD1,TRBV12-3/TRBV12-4,CASSQPGTGKETQYF,TGTGCCAGCAGCCAGCCCGGGACAGGAAAAGAGACCCAGTACTTC
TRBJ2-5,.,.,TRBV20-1,CSAGETQGREETQYF,TGCAGTGCTGGAGAGACACAGGGTCGGGAAGAGACCCAGTACTTC
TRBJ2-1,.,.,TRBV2,CASGDSGKRSYNEQFF,TGTGCCAGCGGTGATAGCGGAAAGCGCTCCTACAATGAGCAGTTCTTC
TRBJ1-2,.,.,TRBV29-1,CSVEDQVRAHGYTF,TGCAGCGTTGAAGATCAGGTCAGGGCGCATGGCTACACCTTC
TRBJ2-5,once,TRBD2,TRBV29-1,CSVEGGGAETQYF,TGCAGCGTCGAAGGCGGGGGGGCGGAGACCCAGTACTTC
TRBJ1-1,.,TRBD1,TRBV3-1,CASSHRQGAEAFF,TGTGCCAGCAGCCATAGACAGGGAGCTGAAGCTTTCTTT